This is a list of T cell receptor beta chains from one sample in a study of cytomegalovirus exposure and HLA in healthy donors. Libraries were prepared by immunoSEQ multiplex PCR; TCRdb keeps only in-frame clonotypes and omits some of them. The sample has approximately 95,000 clones, 78% seen once; the top ten hold roughly 4.3%. The sequenced material came from PBMCs. The receptors were gathered from a woman in her thirties or forties in good health and CMV-seropositive. The CDR3 runs from the conserved cysteine through the conserved F or W. The order of the fields is clone size, J gene, V gene, D gene, CDR3 DNA, CDR3 protein. D genes are given only for firm matches. Expanded clones get a size class; other rows say once, few or many, or leave the size out.

clone size: .; J gene: TRBJ2-1; V gene: TRBV11-3; D gene: TRBD2; CDR3 DNA: TGTGCCAGCAGCTTAAAGTCGACTAGCGACTTCGGGGGTGAGCAGTTCTTC; CDR3 protein: CASSLKSTSDFGGEQFF
clone size: .; J gene: TRBJ2-7; V gene: TRBV11-3; D gene: TRBD1; CDR3 DNA: TGTGCCAGCAGCCTGGACAGGGGACTGGGACTGGGCGAGCAGTACTTC; CDR3 protein: CASSLDRGLGLGEQYF
clone size: .; J gene: TRBJ2-5; V gene: TRBV5-4; D gene: TRBD2; CDR3 DNA: TGTGCCAGCAGCTTGGGGGAGGGGGAGACCCAGTACTTC; CDR3 protein: CASSLGEGETQYF
clone size: .; J gene: TRBJ2-7; V gene: TRBV28; D gene: TRBD1; CDR3 DNA: TGTGCCAGCAGTTCCGGGGACAGGGATCAATTC; CDR3 protein: CASSSGDRDQF
clone size: .; J gene: TRBJ1-1; V gene: TRBV4-1; D gene: TRBD1; CDR3 DNA: TGCGCCAGCAGCCCGGGGACAGGAAGTGAAGCTTTCTTT; CDR3 protein: CASSPGTGSEAFF
clone size: once; J gene: TRBJ2-1; V gene: TRBV6-4; D gene: TRBD1; CDR3 DNA: TGTGCCAGCAGTGACGATGGACAGGGCCCCAATGAGCAGTTCTTC; CDR3 protein: CASSDDGQGPNEQFF
clone size: .; J gene: TRBJ2-7; V gene: TRBV6-5; D gene: TRBD1; CDR3 DNA: TGTGCCAGCAGTTCCCGACAGGGTTCCTACGAGCAGTACTTC; CDR3 protein: CASSSRQGSYEQYF
clone size: once; J gene: TRBJ2-3; V gene: TRBV5-1; D gene: .; CDR3 DNA: TGCGCCAGCAGCGCGGGATCTACAGATACGCAGTATTTT; CDR3 protein: CASSAGSTDTQYF
clone size: .; J gene: TRBJ1-2; V gene: TRBV9; D gene: .; CDR3 DNA: TGTGCCAGCAGCCCCCAGTCAGGGAATGGCTACACCTTC; CDR3 protein: CASSPQSGNGYTF
clone size: .; J gene: TRBJ1-1; V gene: TRBV9; D gene: .; CDR3 DNA: TGTGCCAGCAGCACCGGACAAAACACTGAAGCTTTCTTT; CDR3 protein: CASSTGQNTEAFF
clone size: .; J gene: TRBJ2-3; V gene: TRBV6-5; D gene: TRBD2; CDR3 DNA: TGTGCCAGCAGCGCCGGGACTAGCGGGAGAGGAACGCAGTATTTT; CDR3 protein: CASSAGTSGRGTQYF
clone size: .; J gene: TRBJ2-3; V gene: TRBV7-2; D gene: TRBD2; CDR3 DNA: TGTGCCAGCAGCTTAGGGGCTAGCGGAACTCCTAGCACAGATACGCAGTATTTT; CDR3 protein: CASSLGASGTPSTDTQYF
clone size: few; J gene: TRBJ2-7; V gene: TRBV4-2; D gene: TRBD1; CDR3 DNA: TGTGCCAGCAGCCAAGAGACGGGACAGGGAGGTCGCGAGCAGTACTTC; CDR3 protein: CASSQETGQGGREQYF
clone size: .; J gene: TRBJ1-2; V gene: TRBV6-5; D gene: .; CDR3 DNA: TGTGCCAGCAGACCGTCCCTAGACTACGCCTATGGCTACACCTTC; CDR3 protein: CASRPSLDYAYGYTF
clone size: .; J gene: TRBJ2-5; V gene: TRBV13; D gene: TRBD2; CDR3 DNA: TGTGCCAGCAGCTTAGTGGGACTAGCAGGCGAGACCCAGTACTTC; CDR3 protein: CASSLVGLAGETQYF
clone size: .; J gene: TRBJ2-4; V gene: TRBV19; D gene: TRBD2; CDR3 DNA: TGTGCCAGTAGTATACGTAGCGGGAGGAGTAACATTCAGTACTTC; CDR3 protein: CASSIRSGRSNIQYF
clone size: .; J gene: TRBJ2-3; V gene: TRBV5-8; D gene: TRBD2; CDR3 DNA: TGTGCCAGCAGCTTGGGTGGGATAGCGGGGGATACGCAGTATTTT; CDR3 protein: CASSLGGIAGDTQYF
clone size: .; J gene: TRBJ2-3; V gene: TRBV7-7; D gene: TRBD2; CDR3 DNA: TGCGCTAGCAGCAAACTAGCGGGGATCACAGATACGCAGTATTTT; CDR3 protein: CASSKLAGITDTQYF
clone size: .; J gene: TRBJ1-2; V gene: TRBV27; D gene: TRBD1; CDR3 DNA: TGTGCCAGCAGTTTGAGGGGGCTTAGTGGCTACACCTTC; CDR3 protein: CASSLRGLSGYTF
clone size: .; J gene: TRBJ2-5; V gene: TRBV5-1; D gene: TRBD1; CDR3 DNA: TGCGCCAGCAGCTTGTCCGGACAGGGAATGGAAGAGACCCAGTACTTC; CDR3 protein: CASSLSGQGMEETQYF
clone size: .; J gene: TRBJ2-1; V gene: TRBV4-1; D gene: .; CDR3 DNA: TGCGCCAGCAGCCAAGTTCAGGGGCCCTACAATGAGCAGTTCTTC; CDR3 protein: CASSQVQGPYNEQFF
clone size: .; J gene: TRBJ2-7; V gene: TRBV28; D gene: TRBD2; CDR3 DNA: TGTGCCAGCAGTTTCGGGGGGAGCTCCTACGAGCAGTACTTC; CDR3 protein: CASSFGGSSYEQYF
clone size: .; J gene: TRBJ2-3; V gene: TRBV9; D gene: .; CDR3 DNA: TGTGCCAGCAGCGTAGATAACACAGATACGCAGTATTTT; CDR3 protein: CASSVDNTDTQYF
clone size: .; J gene: TRBJ2-5; V gene: TRBV18; D gene: .; CDR3 DNA: TGTGCCAGCTCACCACCGGGCAGGCAAGAGACCCAGTACTTC; CDR3 protein: CASSPPGRQETQYF
clone size: .; J gene: TRBJ2-7; V gene: TRBV5-1; D gene: TRBD2; CDR3 DNA: TGCGCCAGCAGCTCCGGGGCGGGAGATTGGGCCGAGCAGTACTTC; CDR3 protein: CASSSGAGDWAEQYF
clone size: .; J gene: TRBJ2-1; V gene: TRBV5-1; D gene: .; CDR3 DNA: TGCGCCAGCAGCTTGATCACAGGTCAAGCGGGTGAGCAGTTCTTC; CDR3 protein: CASSLITGQAGEQFF
clone size: once; J gene: TRBJ1-1; V gene: TRBV30; D gene: .; CDR3 DNA: TGTGCCCGGGGGAGACACACCGGGGACACTGAAGCTTTCTTT; CDR3 protein: CARGRHTGDTEAFF
clone size: .; J gene: TRBJ1-3; V gene: TRBV28; D gene: .; CDR3 DNA: TGTGCCAGCAGTCCCCCGGAGATAACTTCTGGAAACACCATATATTTT; CDR3 protein: CASSPPEITSGNTIYF
clone size: .; J gene: TRBJ2-5; V gene: TRBV15; D gene: TRBD1; CDR3 DNA: TGTGCCACCAGCCGTGGGACAGCACAAGAGACCCAGTACTTC; CDR3 protein: CATSRGTAQETQYF
clone size: medium-sized; J gene: TRBJ2-1; V gene: TRBV21-1; D gene: .; CDR3 DNA: TGTGCCAGCAGCTCCAGCTTCAATGGGACTAGCGGGAGCAATGAGCAGTTCTTC; CDR3 protein: CASSSSFNGTSGSNEQFF
clone size: .; J gene: TRBJ1-2; V gene: TRBV2; D gene: TRBD1; CDR3 DNA: TGTGCCAGCAGAGGAGGACAGGGGGCGGTTGGCTATGGCTACACCTTC; CDR3 protein: CASRGGQGAVGYGYTF
clone size: .; J gene: TRBJ2-5; V gene: TRBV7-9; D gene: .; CDR3 DNA: TGTGCCAGCGGGCCCCGGGGAGGTATCCCCCAAGAGACCCAGTACTTC; CDR3 protein: CASGPRGGIPQETQYF
clone size: few; J gene: TRBJ2-7; V gene: TRBV19; D gene: TRBD1; CDR3 DNA: TGTGCCAGTAGGAACGACAGGGCCTCTGACGAGCAGTACTTC; CDR3 protein: CASRNDRASDEQYF
clone size: .; J gene: TRBJ1-1; V gene: TRBV5-1; D gene: .; CDR3 DNA: TGCGCCAGCAGCTCCCCGGTATACACTGAAGCTTTCTTT; CDR3 protein: CASSSPVYTEAFF
clone size: .; J gene: TRBJ2-5; V gene: TRBV28; D gene: .; CDR3 DNA: TGTGCCAGCACCGGCCGGCGGGGGCGAGAGACCCAGTACTTC; CDR3 protein: CASTGRRGRETQYF
clone size: once; J gene: TRBJ2-1; V gene: TRBV11-2; D gene: TRBD2; CDR3 DNA: TGTGCCAGCAGCTTGCGGGAGAGTATCAATGAGCAGTTCTTC; CDR3 protein: CASSLRESINEQFF
clone size: .; J gene: TRBJ2-5; V gene: TRBV5-6; D gene: .; CDR3 DNA: TGTGCCAGCAGCTTAACAGGGGGGGGTGAGACCCAGTACTTC; CDR3 protein: CASSLTGGGETQYF
clone size: .; J gene: TRBJ2-1; V gene: TRBV15; D gene: .; CDR3 DNA: TGTGCCACCAGCAGAGGGACAGACTACAATGAGCAGTTCTTC; CDR3 protein: CATSRGTDYNEQFF
clone size: .; J gene: TRBJ2-1; V gene: TRBV4-1; D gene: TRBD2; CDR3 DNA: TGCGCCAGCAGCCTTCGGTGGCGGGAGAGTGAGCAGTTCTTC; CDR3 protein: CASSLRWRESEQFF
clone size: .; J gene: TRBJ1-1; V gene: TRBV7-6; D gene: .; CDR3 DNA: TGTGCCAGCAGCTTAGAGGTGACACCGAACACTGAAGCTTTCTTT; CDR3 protein: CASSLEVTPNTEAFF
clone size: .; J gene: TRBJ2-1; V gene: TRBV28; D gene: .; CDR3 DNA: TGTGCCAGCAGTTTGGCGAGGGTCTGGGGCAATGAGCAGTTCTTC; CDR3 protein: CASSLARVWGNEQFF
clone size: .; J gene: TRBJ2-3; V gene: TRBV5-1; D gene: .; CDR3 DNA: TGCGCCAGCAGCTTTTTCGGGGGCACAGATACGCAGTATTTT; CDR3 protein: CASSFFGGTDTQYF
clone size: .; J gene: TRBJ1-4; V gene: TRBV5-4; D gene: .; CDR3 DNA: TGTGCCAGCAGCTTGGGACAGCCGAATGAAAAACTGTTTTTT; CDR3 protein: CASSLGQPNEKLFF
clone size: .; J gene: TRBJ2-7; V gene: TRBV6-5; D gene: TRBD2; CDR3 DNA: TGTGCCAGCAGTTACCAGACTAGCGGTCTCGACGAGCAGTACTTC; CDR3 protein: CASSYQTSGLDEQYF
clone size: .; J gene: TRBJ2-7; V gene: TRBV27; D gene: .; CDR3 DNA: TGTGCCAGCAGTTTCTGGGGCCCCAGGGACGAGCAGTACTTC; CDR3 protein: CASSFWGPRDEQYF
clone size: .; J gene: TRBJ2-1; V gene: TRBV29-1; D gene: .; CDR3 DNA: TGCAGCGGCCGTGGGGGGAGGAGCTCCTACAATGAGCAGTTCTTC; CDR3 protein: CSGRGGRSSYNEQFF
clone size: once; J gene: TRBJ2-3; V gene: TRBV25-1; D gene: .; CDR3 DNA: TGTGCCAGCAACCGGGACTGGGAAGATACGCAGTATTTT; CDR3 protein: CASNRDWEDTQYF
clone size: .; J gene: TRBJ1-1; V gene: TRBV11-3; D gene: TRBD1; CDR3 DNA: TGTGCCAGCAGTAGACAGGGGGTGGAGGTAGCTTTCTTT; CDR3 protein: CASSRQGVEVAFF
clone size: .; J gene: TRBJ2-4; V gene: TRBV11-3; D gene: TRBD2; CDR3 DNA: TGTGCCAGCAGCTCAGGACTAGCGGGGGCCAAAAACATTCAGTACTTC; CDR3 protein: CASSSGLAGAKNIQYF
clone size: few; J gene: TRBJ2-1; V gene: TRBV10-3; D gene: .; CDR3 DNA: TGTGCCATCAGTGAAATAGCGGCGAACTACAATGAGCAGTTCTTC; CDR3 protein: CAISEIAANYNEQFF
clone size: few; J gene: TRBJ2-1; V gene: TRBV2; D gene: .; CDR3 DNA: TGTGCCAGCGAAAGCGGGTTATCCTACAATGAGCAGTTCTTC; CDR3 protein: CASESGLSYNEQFF
clone size: .; J gene: TRBJ2-5; V gene: TRBV7-8; D gene: TRBD2; CDR3 DNA: TGTGCCAGCAGTTCCCGCGGGGGGGCACAAGAGACCCAGTACTTC; CDR3 protein: CASSSRGGAQETQYF
clone size: once; J gene: TRBJ2-1; V gene: TRBV6-1; D gene: .; CDR3 DNA: TGTGCCAGCAGCAACACCAACTCCTACAATGAGCAGTTCTTC; CDR3 protein: CASSNTNSYNEQFF